This TCR beta chain was retrieved from a study of T cell responses to AZD1222 COVID-19 vaccine. Study details: Pooled together were second doses at about 4 or about 12 weeks.

Study results and caveats: Just 5 or 6 AZD1222 recipients tested seropositive at baseline.

The assay was immunoSEQ multiplex PCR, and TCRdb's table has in-frame clones only and misses some. The repertoire consists of 95,000 to 150,000 clones, with approximately 83% occurring once and the leading ten covering approximately 8.5%. The CDR3 has 17 residues. Trimming at V came to 1 base and at J to 8 bases, leaving 11 bases not matched to a gene. Germline loops: CDR1 SGHAT, CDR2 FQNNGV. Worth noting for this clone: Its antigen remains unidentified.

Sequenced here: peripheral blood, sampled on day 0 of AZD1222 vaccination. The origin of this receptor is an adult in good health. This rearrangement joins TRBV11-2 to TRBJ2-3; 11 nucleotides match TRBD2. The CDR3, as DNA: TGTGCCAGCAGCTTAGCTTTAATAGCGGGGGGGCCGGGTACGCAGTATTTT. Translated: CASSLALIAGGPGTQYF. The full variable domain, with the rest looked up from reference TRBV11-2 and TRBJ2-3, is EAGVAQSPRYKIIEKRQSVAFWCNPISGHATLYWYQQILGQGPKLLIQFQNNGVVDDSQLPKDRFSAERLKGVDSTLKIQPAKLEDSAVYLCASSLALIAGGPGTQYFGPGTRLTVL.